Included here is one T cell receptor (beta chain) sequence, with context. Antigen: not known. This record comes from a study of post-analysis software for immune sequencing data. Carried by the TCR beta cDNA libraries were unique molecular identifiers. From the PCR reads, TCRdb called clonotypes with MiXCR, one entry per CDR3 protein. The data hold 700,000 to 900,000 distinct CDR3 sequences, with about 43% observed a single time. Whole-study findings and limits: Controls significantly exceeded multiple sclerosis patients in normalized Chao1 diversity. Same-batch preparations were strongly co-clustered by F measure. TRBV5-6, TRBV5-1 and TRBV20-1 were among about 5 TRBV segments more frequent in patients than controls.

The CDR3 loop spans 16 amino acids. Germline CDR1 reads SGHVS; CDR2 reads FNYEAQ. V shed 2 bases and J 1 base; nucleotides not matched to a gene: 6. The TCR was taken from a girl aged 5-17 years with multiple sclerosis. V gene TRBV7-6 combines with J gene TRBJ2-5; TRBD2 agrees at 8 bases. The sequencing input was blood. The CDR3 region has the DNA TGTGCCAGCAGCTTATGGGCTAGCGGGTTCCAAGAGACCCAGTACTTC. Its protein product is CASSLWASGFQETQYF.